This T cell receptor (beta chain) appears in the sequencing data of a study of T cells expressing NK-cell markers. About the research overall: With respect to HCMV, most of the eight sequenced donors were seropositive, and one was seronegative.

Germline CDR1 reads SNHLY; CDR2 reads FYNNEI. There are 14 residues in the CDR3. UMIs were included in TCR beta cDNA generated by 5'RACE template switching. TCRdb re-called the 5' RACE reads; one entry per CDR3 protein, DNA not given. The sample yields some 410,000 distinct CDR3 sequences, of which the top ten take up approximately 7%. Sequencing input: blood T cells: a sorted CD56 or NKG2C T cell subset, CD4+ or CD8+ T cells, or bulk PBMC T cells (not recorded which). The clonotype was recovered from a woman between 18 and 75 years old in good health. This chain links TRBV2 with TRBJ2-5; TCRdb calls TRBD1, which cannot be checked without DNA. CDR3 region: CASRVGQVEETQYF.